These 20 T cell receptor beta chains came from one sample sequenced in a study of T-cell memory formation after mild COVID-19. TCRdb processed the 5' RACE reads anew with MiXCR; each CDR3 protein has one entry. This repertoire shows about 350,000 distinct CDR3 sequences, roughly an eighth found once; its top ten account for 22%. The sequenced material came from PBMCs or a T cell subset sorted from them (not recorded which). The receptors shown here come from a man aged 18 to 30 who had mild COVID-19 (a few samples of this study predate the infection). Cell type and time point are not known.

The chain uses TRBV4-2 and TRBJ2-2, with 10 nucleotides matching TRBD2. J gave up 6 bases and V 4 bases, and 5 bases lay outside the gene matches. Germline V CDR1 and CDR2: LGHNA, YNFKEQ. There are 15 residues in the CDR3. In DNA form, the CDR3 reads TGTGCCAGCAGCCCACCTAGCGGGGGATCCGGGGAGCTGTTTTTT. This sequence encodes CASSPPSGGSGELFF.

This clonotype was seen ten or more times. CDR3 amino acids: CASSPISVPSTDTQYF. CDR3 DNA: TGTGCCAGCTCACCAATCAGCGTTCCGAGCACAGATACGCAGTATTTT. The chain combines TRBV18 with TRBJ2-3; no clear D gene. The CDR3 covers 16 residues. V lost 2 bases and J lost 0, with 12 bases in between. Germline V gene lookup returns CDR1 KGHSH and CDR2 LQKENI.

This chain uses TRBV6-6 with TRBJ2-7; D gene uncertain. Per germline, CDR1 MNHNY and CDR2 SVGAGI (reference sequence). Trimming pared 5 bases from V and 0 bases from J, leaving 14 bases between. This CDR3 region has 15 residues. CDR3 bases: TGTGCCAGCAGTCACGCGGCCGAGAGCTCCTACGAGCAGTACGTC. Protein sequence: CASSHAAESSYEQYV.

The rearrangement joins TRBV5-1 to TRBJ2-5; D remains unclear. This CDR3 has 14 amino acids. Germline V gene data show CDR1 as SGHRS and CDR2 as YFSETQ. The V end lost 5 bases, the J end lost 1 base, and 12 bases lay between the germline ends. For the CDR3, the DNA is TGCGCCAGCAGGGTCAGCGATGCCCAAGAGACCCAGTACTTC. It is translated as CASRVSDAQETQYF.

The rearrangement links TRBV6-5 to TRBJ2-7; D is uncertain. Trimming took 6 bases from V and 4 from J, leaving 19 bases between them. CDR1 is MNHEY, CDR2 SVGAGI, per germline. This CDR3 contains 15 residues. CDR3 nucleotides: TGTGCCAGCAGGTCTAGTGGAGTGTTTGGGTACGAGCAGTACGTC. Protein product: CASRSSGVFGYEQYV.

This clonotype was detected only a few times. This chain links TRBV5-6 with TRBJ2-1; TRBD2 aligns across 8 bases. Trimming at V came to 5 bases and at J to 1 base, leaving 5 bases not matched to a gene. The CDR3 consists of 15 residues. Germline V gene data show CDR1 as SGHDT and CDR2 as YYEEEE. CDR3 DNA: TGTGCCAGCAGGAGGCGGGGGGCATCCTACAATGAGCAGTTCTTC. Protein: CASRRRGASYNEQFF.

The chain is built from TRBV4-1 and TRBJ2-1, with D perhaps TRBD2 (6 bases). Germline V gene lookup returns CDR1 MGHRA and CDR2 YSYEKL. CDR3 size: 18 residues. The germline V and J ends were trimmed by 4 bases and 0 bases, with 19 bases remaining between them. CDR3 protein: CASSLTPPGDFSYNEQFF. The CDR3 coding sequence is TGCGCCAGCAGCCTCACCCCTCCGGGGGACTTCTCCTACAATGAGCAGTTCTTC.

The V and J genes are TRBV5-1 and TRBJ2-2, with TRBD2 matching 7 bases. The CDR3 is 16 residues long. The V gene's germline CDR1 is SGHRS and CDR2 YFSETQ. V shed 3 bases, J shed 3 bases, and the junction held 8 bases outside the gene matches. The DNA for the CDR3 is TGCGCCAGCAGCTGGACGGCGGGGGAATACACCGGGGAGCTGTTTTTT. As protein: CASSWTAGEYTGELFF.

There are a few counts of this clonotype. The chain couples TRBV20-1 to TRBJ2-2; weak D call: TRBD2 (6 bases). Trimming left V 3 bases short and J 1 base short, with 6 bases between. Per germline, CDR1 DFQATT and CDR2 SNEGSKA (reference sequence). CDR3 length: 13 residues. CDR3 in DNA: TGCAGTGCTAGCGGGGGGAACACCGGGGAGCTGTTTTTT. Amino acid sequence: CSASGGNTGELFF.

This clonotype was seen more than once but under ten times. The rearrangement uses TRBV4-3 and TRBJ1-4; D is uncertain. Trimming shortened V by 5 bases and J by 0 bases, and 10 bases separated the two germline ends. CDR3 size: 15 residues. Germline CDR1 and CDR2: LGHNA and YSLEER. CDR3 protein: CASSLDGATNEKLFF. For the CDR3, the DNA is TGCGCCAGCAGCTTAGACGGTGCAACTAATGAAAAACTGTTTTTT.

Written as DNA, the CDR3 is TGTGCCAGCAGGCGAACCGGGACAGGGGGCTACAATGAGCAGTTCTTC. Residues: CASRRTGTGGYNEQFF. The genes are TRBV14 and TRBJ2-1; 11 bases are a match to TRBD1. The CDR3 covers 16 residues. The germline CDR1 and CDR2 sequences are SGHDN and FVKESK. V shed 6 bases and J 3 bases; nucleotides not matched to a gene: 7.

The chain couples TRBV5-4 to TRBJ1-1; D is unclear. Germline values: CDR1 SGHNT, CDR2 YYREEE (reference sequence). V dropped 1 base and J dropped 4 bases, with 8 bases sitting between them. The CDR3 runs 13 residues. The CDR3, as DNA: TGTGCCAGCAGCTTGTATATAGGCACTGAAGCTTTCTTT. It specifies CASSLYIGTEAFF.

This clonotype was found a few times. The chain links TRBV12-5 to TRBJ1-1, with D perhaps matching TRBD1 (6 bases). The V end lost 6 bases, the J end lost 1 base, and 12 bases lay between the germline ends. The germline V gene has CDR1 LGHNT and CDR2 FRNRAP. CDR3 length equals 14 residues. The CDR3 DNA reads TGTGCTAGTGGGCCATGGACAGAGAACACTGAAGCTTTCTTT. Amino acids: CASGPWTENTEAFF.

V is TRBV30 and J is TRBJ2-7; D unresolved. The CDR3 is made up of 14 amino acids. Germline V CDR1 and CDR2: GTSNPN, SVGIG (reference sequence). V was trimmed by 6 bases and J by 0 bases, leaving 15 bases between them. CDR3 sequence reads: CACPVVTSSYEQYF. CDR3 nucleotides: TGTGCCTGTCCCGTGGTGACATCCTCCTACGAGCAGTACTTC.

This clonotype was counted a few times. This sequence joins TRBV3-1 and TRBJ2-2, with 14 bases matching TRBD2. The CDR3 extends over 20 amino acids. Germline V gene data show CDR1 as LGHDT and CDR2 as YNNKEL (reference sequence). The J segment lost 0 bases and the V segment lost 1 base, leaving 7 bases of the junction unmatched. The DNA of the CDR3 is TGTGCCAGCAGCCAAGTCGGACTAGCGGGGGGTCCCGCGAACACCGGGGAGCTGTTTTTT. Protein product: CASSQVGLAGGPANTGELFF.

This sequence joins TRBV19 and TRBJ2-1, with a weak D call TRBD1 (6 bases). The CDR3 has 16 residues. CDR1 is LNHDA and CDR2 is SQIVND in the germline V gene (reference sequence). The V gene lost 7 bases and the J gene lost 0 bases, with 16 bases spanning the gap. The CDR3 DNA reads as TGTGCCAGTACCCATTCCGGGACACTCTCCTACAATGAGCAGTTCTTC. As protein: CASTHSGTLSYNEQFF.

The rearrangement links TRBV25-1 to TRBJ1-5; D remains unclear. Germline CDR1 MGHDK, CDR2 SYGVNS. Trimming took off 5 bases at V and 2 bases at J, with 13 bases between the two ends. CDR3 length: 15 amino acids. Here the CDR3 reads CASSSAGRGNQPQHF. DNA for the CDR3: TGTGCCAGCAGTTCGGCTGGACGGGGCAATCAGCCCCAGCATTTT.

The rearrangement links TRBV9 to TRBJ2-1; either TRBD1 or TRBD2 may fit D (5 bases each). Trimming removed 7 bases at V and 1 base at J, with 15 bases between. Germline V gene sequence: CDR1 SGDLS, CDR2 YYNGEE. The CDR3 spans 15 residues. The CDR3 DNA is TGTGCCAGCTCCTCCGGGACCACTTCCTACAATGAGCAGTTCTTC. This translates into CASSSGTTSYNEQFF.

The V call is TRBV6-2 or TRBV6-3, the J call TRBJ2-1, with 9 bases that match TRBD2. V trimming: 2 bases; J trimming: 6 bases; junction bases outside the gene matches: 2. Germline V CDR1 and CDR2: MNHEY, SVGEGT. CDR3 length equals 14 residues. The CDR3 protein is CASSYETSGNEQFF. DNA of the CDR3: TGTGCCAGCAGTTACGAGACTAGCGGCAATGAGCAGTTCTTC.

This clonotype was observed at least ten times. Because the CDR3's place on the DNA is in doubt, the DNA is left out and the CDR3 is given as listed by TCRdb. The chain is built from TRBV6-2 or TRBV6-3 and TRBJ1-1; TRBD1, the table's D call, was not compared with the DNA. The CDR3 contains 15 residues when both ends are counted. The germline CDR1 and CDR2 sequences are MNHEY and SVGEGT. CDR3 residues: CASSTSMSGRAEAFF.